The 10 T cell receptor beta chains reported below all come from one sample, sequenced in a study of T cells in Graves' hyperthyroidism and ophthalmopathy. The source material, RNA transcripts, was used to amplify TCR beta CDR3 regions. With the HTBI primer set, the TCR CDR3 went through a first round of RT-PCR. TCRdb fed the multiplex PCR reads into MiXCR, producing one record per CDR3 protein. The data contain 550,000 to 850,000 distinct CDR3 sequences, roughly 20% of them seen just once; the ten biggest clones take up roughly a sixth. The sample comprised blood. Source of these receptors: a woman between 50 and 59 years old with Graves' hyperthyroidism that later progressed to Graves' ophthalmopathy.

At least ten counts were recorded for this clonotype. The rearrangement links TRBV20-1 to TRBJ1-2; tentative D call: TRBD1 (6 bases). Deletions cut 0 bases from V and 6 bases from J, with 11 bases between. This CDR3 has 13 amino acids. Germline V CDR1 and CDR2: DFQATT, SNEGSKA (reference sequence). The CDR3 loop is CSARDKEGDGYTF. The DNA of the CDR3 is TGCAGTGCTAGAGATAAGGAGGGGGATGGCTACACCTTC.

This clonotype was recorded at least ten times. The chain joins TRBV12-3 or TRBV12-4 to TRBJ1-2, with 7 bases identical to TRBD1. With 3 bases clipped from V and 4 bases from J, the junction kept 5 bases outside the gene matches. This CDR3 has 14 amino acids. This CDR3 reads CASSFAGGVYGYTF. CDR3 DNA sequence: TGTGCCAGCAGTTTTGCAGGGGGTGTCTATGGCTACACCTTC.

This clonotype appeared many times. The CDR3 sequence: CASSLQLSNTEAFF. The CDR3 nucleotides are TGTGCCAGCAGTTTACAGTTGTCAAACACTGAAGCTTTCTTT. This chain links TRBV12-3 or TRBV12-4 with TRBJ1-1; D remains ambiguous. The CDR3 is made up of 14 amino acids. Between the trimmed V and J ends, which lost 2 bases and 2 bases, there was a span of 9 bases.

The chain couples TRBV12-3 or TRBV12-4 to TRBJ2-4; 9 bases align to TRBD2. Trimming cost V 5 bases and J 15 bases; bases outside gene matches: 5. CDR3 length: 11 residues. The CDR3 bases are TGTGCCAGCAGTCCCGGACTAGCGTGGTACTTC. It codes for CASSPGLAWYF.

The CDR3 protein is CASSQDLDEQFF. The DNA of the CDR3 is TGCGCCAGCAGCCAAGATTTGGATGAGCAGTTCTTC. The chain carries TRBV4-1 and TRBJ2-1, with D hard to call. Germline V gives CDR1 MGHRA, CDR2 YSYEKL. The CDR3 is 12 residues long. Trimming left V 0 bases short and J 8 bases short, with 5 bases between.

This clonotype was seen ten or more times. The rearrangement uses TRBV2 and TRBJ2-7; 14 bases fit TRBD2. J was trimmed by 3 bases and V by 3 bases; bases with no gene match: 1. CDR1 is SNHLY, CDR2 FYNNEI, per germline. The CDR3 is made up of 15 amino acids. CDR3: CASSEGLAGDYEQYF. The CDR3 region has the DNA TGTGCCAGCAGTGAGGGACTAGCGGGGGACTACGAGCAGTACTTC.

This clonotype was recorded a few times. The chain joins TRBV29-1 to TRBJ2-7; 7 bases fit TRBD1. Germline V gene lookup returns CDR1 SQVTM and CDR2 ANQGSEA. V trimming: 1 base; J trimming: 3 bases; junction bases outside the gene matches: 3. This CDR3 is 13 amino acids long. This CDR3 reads CSVEGAGGYEQYF. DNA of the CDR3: TGCAGCGTTGAAGGGGCAGGGGGCTACGAGCAGTACTTC.

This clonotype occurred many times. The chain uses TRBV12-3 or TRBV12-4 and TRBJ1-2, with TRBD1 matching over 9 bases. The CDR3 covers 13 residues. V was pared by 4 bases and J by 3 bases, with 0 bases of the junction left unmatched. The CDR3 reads CASSWDRDYGYTF. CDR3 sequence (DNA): TGTGCCAGCAGTTGGGACAGGGACTATGGCTACACCTTC.

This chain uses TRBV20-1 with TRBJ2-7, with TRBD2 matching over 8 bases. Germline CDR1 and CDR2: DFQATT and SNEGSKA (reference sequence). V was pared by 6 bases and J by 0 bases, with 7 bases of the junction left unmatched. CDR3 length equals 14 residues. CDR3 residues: CSAPGGESSYEQYF. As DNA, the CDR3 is TGCAGTGCCCCCGGGGGGGAGAGCTCCTACGAGCAGTACTTC.

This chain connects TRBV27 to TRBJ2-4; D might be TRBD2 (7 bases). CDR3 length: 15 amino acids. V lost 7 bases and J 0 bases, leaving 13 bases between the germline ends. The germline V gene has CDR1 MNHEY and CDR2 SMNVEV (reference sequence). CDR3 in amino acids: CASTPRGGAKNIQYF. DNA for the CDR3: TGTGCCAGCACACCTAGGGGGGGAGCCAAAAACATTCAGTACTTC.